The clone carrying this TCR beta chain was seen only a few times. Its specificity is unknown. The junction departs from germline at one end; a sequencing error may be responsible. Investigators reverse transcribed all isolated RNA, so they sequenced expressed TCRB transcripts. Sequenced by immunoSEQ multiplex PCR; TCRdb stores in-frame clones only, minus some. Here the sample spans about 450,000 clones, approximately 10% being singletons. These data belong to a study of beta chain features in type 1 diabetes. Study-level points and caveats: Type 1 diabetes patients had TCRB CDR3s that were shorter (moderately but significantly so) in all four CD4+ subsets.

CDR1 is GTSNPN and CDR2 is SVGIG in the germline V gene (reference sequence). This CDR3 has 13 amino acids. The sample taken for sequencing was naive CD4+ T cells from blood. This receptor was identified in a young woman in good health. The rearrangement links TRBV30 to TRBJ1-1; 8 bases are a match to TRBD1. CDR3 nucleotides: TGTGCCTGGAGTCCGGGGACAGGTAACCGATTTCGGTTT. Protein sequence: CAWSPGTGNRFRF.